These 16 T cell receptor beta chains share one sample of origin, sequenced in a study of glioma-infiltrating T cells after dendritic cell vaccination. Here immunoSEQ multiplex PCR was the method, and the copy in TCRdb shows in-frame clones only, minus some. The sample carries about 38,000 clones, around 80% recorded once. Sequencing used blood, obtained before dendritic cell vaccination. Receptor source: a human donor with glioblastoma.

The chain has TRBV21-1 and TRBJ2-7; the table's D call, TRBD1, was not checked against the DNA. TRBV21-1 constitutes a pseudogene. There are 16 residues in the CDR3. The CDR3 region has the DNA TGTGCCAGCAGCAAAGAAGCGGGGACAGGGTCCTACGAGCAGTACTTC. Its translation: CASSKEAGTGSYEQYF.

This clone is labeled medium-sized (0.01 to 0.1%). The chain has TRBV18 and TRBJ2-1; the match to TRBD2 covers 9 bases. V dropped 0 bases and J dropped 4; count of bases not matched to a gene: 4. Germline CDR1 KGHSH, CDR2 LQKENI. The CDR3 spans 16 residues. In DNA, the CDR3 is TGTGCCAGCTCACCACCTGTGCGGGGGGGATACAATGAGCAGTTCTTC. This encodes CASSPPVRGGYNEQFF.

The V gene is TRBV7-6, the J gene TRBJ1-1; 7 bases match TRBD1. The CDR3 spans 13 residues. With V trimmed by 1 base and J by 8 bases, 4 bases remained unmatched. Germline lookup yields CDR1 SGHVS and CDR2 FNYEAQ. The CDR3 nucleotides read TGTGCCAGCAGCTTAGAGCCAGGGGGAGAAGCTTTCTTT. Its translation: CASSLEPGGEAFF.

The V and J genes are TRBV4-1 and TRBJ1-1; the D gene is possibly TRBD1 (6 bases). With 0 bases removed from V and 6 bases from J, the gap between germline ends came to 14 bases. The CDR3 consists of 15 residues. Germline loops: CDR1 MGHRA, CDR2 YSYEKL. DNA of the CDR3: TGCGCCAGCAGCCAAGATAGGATCACAGGGTCTGAAGCTTTCTTT. It specifies CASSQDRITGSEAFF.

The rearrangement joins TRBV30 to TRBJ2-1; TRBD2 matches at 9 bases. The V gene's germline CDR1 is GTSNPN and CDR2 SVGIG (reference sequence). The CDR3 runs to 14 residues. Trimming cost V 0 bases and J 7 bases; bases outside gene matches: 4. This CDR3 is CAWSVGGGANEQFF. The CDR3 DNA follows: TGTGCCTGGAGTGTGGGCGGGGGGGCTAATGAGCAGTTCTTC.

V and J are TRBV5-6 and TRBJ2-7; 10 nucleotides agree with TRBD1. J lost 2 bases, V lost 4 bases, and 3 bases had no gene match. Germline V gene data show CDR1 as SGHDT and CDR2 as YYEEEE. CDR3 length: 14 residues. This CDR3 is CASSSGTGAYEQYF. The CDR3 region has the DNA TGTGCCAGCAGCAGCGGGACAGGGGCCTACGAGCAGTACTTC.

The chain recombines TRBV10-3 with TRBJ2-3; the match to TRBD1 covers 7 bases. Germline trimming cut 5 bases from V and 0 bases from J; bases unmatched to any gene: 5. The CDR3 is made up of 15 amino acids. CDR1 is ENHRY, CDR2 SYGVKD, per germline. CDR3 region: CAISPDRTSTDTQYF. CDR3 DNA sequence: TGTGCCATCAGTCCGGACAGGACTAGCACAGATACGCAGTATTTT.

This rearrangement joins TRBV9 to TRBJ1-2; possibly TRBD1 for D (5 bases). The germline V gene has CDR1 SGDLS and CDR2 YYNGEE. V lost 0 bases, J lost 4 bases, and 10 bases lay in between. The CDR3 runs to 14 residues. CDR3 residues: CASSVGQHSYGYTF. The DNA of the CDR3 is TGTGCCAGCAGCGTAGGACAGCACTCCTATGGCTACACCTTC.

This clone has a handful of counts. This chain joins TRBV2 and TRBJ2-2; weak D call: TRBD1 (6 bases). Germline-derived CDR1 and CDR2 are SNHLY and FYNNEI. The CDR3 loop spans 15 amino acids. V was clipped by 7 bases and J by 4 bases, with 16 bases between them. CDR3 protein: CASTGWDIPTGELFF. The CDR3 DNA follows: TGTGCCAGCACCGGGTGGGACATACCCACCGGGGAGCTGTTTTTT.

The gene calls are TRBV4-3 and TRBJ2-2; D uncertain. Germline CDR1 reads LGHNA; CDR2 reads YSLEER. The V end was cut by 0 bases, the J end by 7 bases, with 9 bases between. The CDR3 sequence is 14 residues long. CDR3 sequence (DNA): TGCGCCAGCAGCCAAGATACAGCCGGCGGGGAGCTGTTTTTT. Translated: CASSQDTAGGELFF.

By proportion, this clone is medium-sized. The rearrangement links TRBV19 to TRBJ1-5; weak D call: TRBD1 (5 bases). Trimming cost V 2 bases and J 0 bases, with 8 bases left between them. Germline V gene lookup returns CDR1 LNHDA and CDR2 SQIVND (reference sequence). This CDR3 is built from 15 residues. The CDR3 spells CASSITGHSNQPQHF. Here the CDR3 DNA reads TGTGCCAGTAGTATAACAGGCCATAGCAATCAGCCCCAGCATTTT. The full variable domain, completed using reference TRBV19 and TRBJ1-5, is DGGITQSPKYLFRKEGQNVTLSCEQNLNHDAMYWYRQDPGQGLRLIYYSQIVNDFQKGDIAEGYSVSREKKESFPLTVTSAQKNPTAFYLCASSITGHSNQPQHFGDGTRLSIL.

The chain recombines TRBV13 with TRBJ2-7; tentatively, D is TRBD2 (6 bases). V shed 5 bases and J shed 0 bases, with 14 bases lying between them. The germline V gene has CDR1 PRHDT and CDR2 FYEKMQ (reference sequence). There are 15 residues in the CDR3. For the CDR3, the DNA is TGTGCCAGCAGCGAATTCGGGCGGGGCTCCTACGAGCAGTACTTC. Its translation is CASSEFGRGSYEQYF.

V is TRBV30 and J is TRBJ1-2; weak D call: TRBD1 (5 bases). Germline CDR1 and CDR2: GTSNPN and SVGIG (reference sequence). The CDR3 covers 12 residues. With 1 base removed from V and 3 bases from J, the gap between germline ends came to 6 bases. The CDR3 loop reads CAWSEGDYGYTF. The CDR3 DNA reads as TGTGCCTGGAGTGAAGGGGACTATGGCTACACCTTC.

The chain joins TRBV28 to TRBJ2-7, with D tentatively TRBD1 (8 bases). The CDR3 totals 13 residues. CDR1 is MDHEN, CDR2 SYDVKM, per germline. V dropped 5 bases and J dropped 5 bases, with 13 bases sitting between them. The CDR3, as DNA: TGTGCCAGCAGTAAAACAGGGGGGGACGAGCAGTACTTC. It codes for CASSKTGGDEQYF. Drawing the rest from reference TRBV28 and TRBJ2-7, the complete variable domain is DVKVTQSSRYLVKRTGEKVFLECVQDMDHENMFWYRQDPGLGLRLIYFSYDVKMKEKGDIPEGYSVSREKKERFSLILESASTNQTSMYLCASSKTGGDEQYFGPGTRLTVT.

The CDR3 loop reads CSAGDRVNTEAFF. The CDR3 DNA sequence: TGCAGCGCCGGCGACAGAGTGAACACTGAAGCTTTCTTT. This chain uses TRBV29-1 with TRBJ1-1, with D perhaps matching TRBD1 (5 bases). Germline CDR1 SQVTM, CDR2 ANQGSEA. CDR3 size: 13 residues. V was shortened by 7 bases and J by 0 bases, with 12 bases between the two germline ends.

This chain connects TRBV18 to TRBJ1-1, with D tentatively TRBD1 (6 bases). V gave up 4 bases and J gave up 1 base, with 7 bases separating them. The CDR3 spans 13 residues. Germline V gene data show CDR1 as KGHSH and CDR2 as LQKENI. CDR3 in DNA: TGTGCCAGCTCACGACAGGCGAACACTGAAGCTTTCTTT. Residues: CASSRQANTEAFF.